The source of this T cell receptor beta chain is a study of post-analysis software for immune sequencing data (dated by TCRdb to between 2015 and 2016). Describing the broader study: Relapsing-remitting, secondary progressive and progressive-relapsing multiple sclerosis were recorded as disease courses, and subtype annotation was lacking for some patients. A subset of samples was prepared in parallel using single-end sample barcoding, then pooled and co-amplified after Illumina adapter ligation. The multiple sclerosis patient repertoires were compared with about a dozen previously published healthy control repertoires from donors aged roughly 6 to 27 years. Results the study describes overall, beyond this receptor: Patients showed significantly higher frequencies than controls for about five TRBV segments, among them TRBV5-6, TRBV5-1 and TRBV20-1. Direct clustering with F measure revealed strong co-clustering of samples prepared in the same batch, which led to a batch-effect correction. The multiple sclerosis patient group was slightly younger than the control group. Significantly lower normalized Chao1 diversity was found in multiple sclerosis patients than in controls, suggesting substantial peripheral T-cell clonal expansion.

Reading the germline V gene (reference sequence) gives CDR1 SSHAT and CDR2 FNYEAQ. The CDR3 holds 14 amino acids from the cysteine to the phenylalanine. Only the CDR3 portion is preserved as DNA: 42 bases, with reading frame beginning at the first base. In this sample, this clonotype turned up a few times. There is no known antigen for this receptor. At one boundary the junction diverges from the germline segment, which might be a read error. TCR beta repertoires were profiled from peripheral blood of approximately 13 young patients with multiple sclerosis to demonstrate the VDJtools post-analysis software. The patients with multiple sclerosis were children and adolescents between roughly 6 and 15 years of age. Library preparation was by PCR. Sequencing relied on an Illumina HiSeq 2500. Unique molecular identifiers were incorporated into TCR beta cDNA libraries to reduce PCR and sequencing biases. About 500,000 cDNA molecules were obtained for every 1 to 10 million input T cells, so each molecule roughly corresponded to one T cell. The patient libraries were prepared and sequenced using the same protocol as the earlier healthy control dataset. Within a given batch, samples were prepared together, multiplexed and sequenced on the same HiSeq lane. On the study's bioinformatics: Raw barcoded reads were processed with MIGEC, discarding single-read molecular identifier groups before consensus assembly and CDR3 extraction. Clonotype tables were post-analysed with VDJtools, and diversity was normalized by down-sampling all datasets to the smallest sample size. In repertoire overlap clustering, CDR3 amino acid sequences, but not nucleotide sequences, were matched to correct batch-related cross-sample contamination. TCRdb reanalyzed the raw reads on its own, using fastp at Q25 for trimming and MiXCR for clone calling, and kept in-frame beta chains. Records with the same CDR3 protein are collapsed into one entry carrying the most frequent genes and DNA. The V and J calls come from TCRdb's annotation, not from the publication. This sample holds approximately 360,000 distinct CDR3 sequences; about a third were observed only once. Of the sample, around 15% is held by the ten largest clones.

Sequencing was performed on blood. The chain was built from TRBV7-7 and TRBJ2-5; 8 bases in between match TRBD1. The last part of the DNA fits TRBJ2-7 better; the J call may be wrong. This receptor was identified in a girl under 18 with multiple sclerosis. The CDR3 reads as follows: CASSLAGQGGEQYF. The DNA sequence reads TGTGCTAGCAGCTTAGCCGGACAGGGCGGCGAGCAGTACTTC.